This TCR beta chain derives from a study of CD8 T cells in Susac syndrome. CD8+ and CD4+ blood T cells underwent TCR beta sequencing. Controls were healthy donors chosen to match patients in age and sex. The CD8+ and CD4+ T cells were isolated magnetically using a negative isolation approach, whereas the TEMRA cells were enriched by FACS. Reverse transcription of roughly 0.5 to 1 ug RNA was performed with random hexamers. Amplification of the TCR beta CDR3 was carried out by immunoSEQ multiplex PCR, which spanned a total of 54 Vbeta and 13 Jbeta segments. TCRdb passed the immunoSEQ multiplex PCR reads through MiXCR, listing each CDR3 protein once. This repertoire shows approximately 120,000 distinct CDR3 sequences, around 96% found once; its top ten account for over 0.07%. The CDR3 is 13 amino acids. The germline CDR1 and CDR2 sequences are GTSNPN and SVGIG (reference sequence). V shed 5 bases and J 6 bases; nucleotides not matched to a gene: 8.

The source of this sequence is a human donor in good health. Sequenced sample: CD4+ T cells from PBMCs. The chain couples TRBV30 to TRBJ2-3; 7 bases match TRBD2. CDR3: CAWGLGTTDTQYF. The CDR3 DNA sequence: TGTGCCTGGGGACTAGGAACAACCGATACGCAGTATTTT.